This TCR beta chain was obtained from a study of OX40 agonist ivuxolimab in advanced cancers. Broadly, across the study: Ivuxolimab was a fully human IgG2 agonistic monoclonal antibody targeting the costimulatory receptor OX40 (CD134). Intravenous ivuxolimab was administered to patients every 2 weeks at six dose levels: 0.01, 0.1, 0.3, 1.5, 3 and 10 mg/kg. Of the approximately 50 dose-escalation patients, hepatocellular carcinoma was present in approximately 20, melanoma in some 15, renal cell carcinoma in 9 and head and neck cancer in 9. A male proportion of under 85% and a mean age of 60 years, ranging from about 23 to 90, were recorded for the dose-escalation cohort. Prior anti-PD-1, anti-PD-L1 or anti-CTLA-4 therapy was permitted, and checkpoint inhibitors had been received by 40% to 50% of dose-escalation patients. Partial responses occurred in three dose-escalation patients, of whom one had hepatocellular carcinoma and two had cutaneous melanoma. Peripheral TCRbeta sequencing was intended to test whether TCR sequence diversity was altered and clonal T-cell expansion was caused by ivuxolimab. The paper covers the monotherapy dose-escalation part of the phase I ivuxolimab trial, which included N of about 50 patients. The study at large found these results: In the 0.1-3.0 mg/kg groups, partial responders had among the lowest normalized peripheral clonal expansion, particularly in CD8+ T cells. The antigen specificity of the clonally expanded peripheral T cells was not determined. On average, CD8+ T cells showed more expanded clones than CD4+ T cells after ivuxolimab. Low levels of normalized T-cell clonal expansion were also seen in some patients who did not respond. At doses of 0.1 to 3.0 mg/kg, clonal expansion of both CD4+ and CD8+ blood T cells was observed from baseline to week 6.

The trial excluded patients who had a history of autoimmune disease or who were on systemic immunosuppression. Peripheral blood for TCR sequencing was drawn from every dose cohort at baseline, at cycle 4 day 1 and at cycle 7 day 1. The samples were drawn from a first-in-human, open-label, multicenter phase I dose-escalation trial of ivuxolimab. Adults with locally advanced or metastatic melanoma, renal cell carcinoma, hepatocellular carcinoma or head and neck squamous cell carcinoma were enrolled in the trial. Before TCR sequencing, CD4+ T cells and CD8+ T cells were sorted from peripheral blood as separate populations. Genomic DNA was isolated from the sorted cells so that the TCRbeta CDR3 region could be sequenced. TCRbeta CDR3 regions were sequenced using the immunoSEQ Assay. What TCRdb holds here is the immuneACCESS table cut down to in-frame rearrangements. Part of the clones is not present; checked against another copy, under half of the missing clones reflect an unresolved V gene, and the others are unexplained. The sample data list around 76,000 clones, and 85% to 90% of these were observed just once. Approximately 7.7% of the sample is in the top ten clones.

Ends trimmed: V by 3 bases, J by 4 bases; bases unmatched to a gene: 6. The CDR3 measures 14 amino acids from cysteine to phenylalanine. The only DNA kept is the CDR3, 42 bases in frame from the first base. CDR1 and CDR2 were assigned from the germline V gene (reference sequence) as GTSNPN and SVGIG. To note about this clone: Its antigen is not yet known. The sample holds no much larger clone one base away, and base qualities are not on file.

The TCR comes from an adult with an advanced solid tumor such as melanoma, head and neck, liver or kidney cancer. Recombination joined TRBV30 with TRBJ1-2, and 9 junctional nucleotides match TRBD1. The sample was CD4+ or CD8+ T cells sorted from blood, taken in a trial of the OX40 agonist ivuxolimab. CDR3 sequence: CAWSGDREPYGYTF. The nucleotides read TGTGCCTGGAGCGGGGACAGGGAACCCTATGGCTACACCTTC.